This T cell receptor (beta chain) came from a study of Graves' ophthalmopathy and Graves' hyperthyroidism. The sample holds a few counts of this clonotype. As yet, its antigen is unknown. TCR beta CDR3 amplification used RNA transcripts. Second-round multiplex PCR came after a first-round RT-PCR that employed HTBI primers. TCRdb re-called the multiplex PCR reads through MiXCR, storing one row per CDR3 protein. The sample has approximately 700,000 distinct CDR3 sequences; over 40% are singletons. Overall study findings and caveats: Blood also held most thyroid clonotypes expanded above 0.001 frequency.

CDR3 length equals 16 residues. The germline CDR1 and CDR2 sequences are LNHNV and YYDKDF (reference sequence). V dropped 3 bases and J dropped 0; count of bases not matched to a gene: 6. The V call is TRBV15, the J call TRBJ2-3, with 7 bases aligning to TRBD1. Sequencing was carried out using peripheral blood. This receptor was taken from an adult man with Graves' ophthalmopathy. The CDR3, as DNA: TGTGCCACCAGCAGGCGAGACAGGGCTAGCACAGATACGCAGTATTTT. Its protein product is CATSRRDRASTDTQYF.